This TCR beta chain was documented in a study of cytomegalovirus exposure and HLA in healthy donors. The germline gives CDR1 MNHNY, CDR2 SVGAGI (reference sequence). The V segment lost 0 bases and the J segment 6 bases; nucleotides outside the gene matches: 4. The CDR3 extends over 14 amino acids. The PCR ran on 60 Vbeta and 13 Jbeta primers. TCRdb's copy holds only in-frame clones and misses some; the assay was immunoSEQ multiplex PCR. The data hold around 67,000 clones, with around 64% observed a single time. The chain links TRBV6-6 to TRBJ2-7; 8 positions agree with TRBD2. The source material was PBMCs. The sequence derives from a woman aged 50 to 60 in good health and CMV-seronegative. The CDR3 DNA reads as TGTGCCAGCAGTTACTCCGACGGGAGGGGCGAGCAGTACTTC. As protein: CASSYSDGRGEQYF.